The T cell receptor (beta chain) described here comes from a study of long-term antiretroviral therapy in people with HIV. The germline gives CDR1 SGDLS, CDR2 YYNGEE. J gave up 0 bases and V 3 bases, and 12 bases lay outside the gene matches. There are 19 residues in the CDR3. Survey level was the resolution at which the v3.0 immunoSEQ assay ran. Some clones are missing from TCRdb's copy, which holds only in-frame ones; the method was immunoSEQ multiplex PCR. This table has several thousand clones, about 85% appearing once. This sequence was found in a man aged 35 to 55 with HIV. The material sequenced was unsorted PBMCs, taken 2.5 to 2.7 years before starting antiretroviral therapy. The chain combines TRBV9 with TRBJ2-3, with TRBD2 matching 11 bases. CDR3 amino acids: CASSEGLAGGLTSTDTQYF. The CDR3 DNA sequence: TGTGCCAGCAGCGAGGGTCTAGCGGGGGGCCTTACTAGCACAGATACGCAGTATTTT.